The 7 T cell receptor beta chains presented below share a single source sample, sequenced in a study of shared clonotypes between healthy human individuals. Here immunoSEQ multiplex PCR was the method, and the copy in TCRdb shows in-frame clones only, minus some. The data hold about a million clones, with 77% observed a single time. The sequencing sample was made of memory CD4+ T cells from PBMCs. The subset was: CD45RA-negative fraction. Every receptor here comes from a young man in good health. Some clones in this sample may be carry-over from other donors' samples.

V gene TRBV6-1 combines with J gene TRBJ2-1; D is possibly TRBD1 (5 bases). CDR1 and CDR2 from the germline V gene are MNHNS and SASEGT. V lost 3 bases to trimming and J lost 5 bases, with 14 bases between them. The CDR3 is made up of 15 amino acids. The DNA for the CDR3 is TGTGCCAGCAGTGATCGGCAGGGCCCAAACAATGAGCAGTTCTTC. Translation: CASSDRQGPNNEQFF.

The chain joins TRBV10-2 to TRBJ2-5, with 8 bases matching TRBD1. V trimming: 6 bases; J trimming: 5 bases; junction bases outside the gene matches: 8. The germline gives CDR1 WSHSY, CDR2 SAAADI. The CDR3 runs to 14 residues. This chain's CDR3 is CASSGQGRIETQYF. In DNA form, the CDR3 reads TGCGCCAGCAGCGGACAGGGCCGGATCGAGACCCAGTACTTC.

V usage is TRBV7-9 and J usage is TRBJ1-2; D unresolved. V gave up 1 base and J gave up 9 bases, with 9 bases separating them. The germline V gene has CDR1 SEHNR and CDR2 FQNEAQ (reference sequence). CDR3 length: 12 amino acids. The chain's CDR3 is CASSLVQTSYTF. CDR3 bases: TGTGCCAGCAGCTTAGTCCAAACGAGCTACACCTTC.

V and J are TRBV5-6 and TRBJ2-1, with 15 bases lining up with TRBD2. CDR1 and CDR2 (germline): SGHDT, YYEEEE. With 4 bases clipped from V and 0 bases from J, the junction kept 5 bases outside the gene matches. This CDR3 has 18 amino acids. CDR3 DNA sequence: TGTGCCAGCAGCCAGGGACTAGCGGGAGGTAGCTCCTACAATGAGCAGTTCTTC. This encodes CASSQGLAGGSSYNEQFF. Drawing the rest from reference TRBV5-6 and TRBJ2-1, the complete variable domain is DAGVTQSPTHLIKTRGQQVTLRCSPKSGHDTVSWYQQALGQGPQFIFQYYEEEERQRGNFPDRFSGHQFPNYSSELNVNALLLGDSALYLCASSQGLAGGSSYNEQFFGPGTRLTVL.

Concerning this clone: The same CDR3 can be traced to other DNA sequences in this sample. This sequence joins TRBV5-1 and TRBJ2-6, with D possibly TRBD1 on 6 matching bases. Trimming removed 4 bases at V and 1 base at J, with 9 bases between. CDR3 length equals 15 residues. Germline V gene sequence: CDR1 SGHRS, CDR2 YFSETQ. The CDR3 nucleotides are TGCGCCAGCAGCCTCAGGGGATCTGGGGCCAACGTCCTGACTTTC. It codes for CASSLRGSGANVLTF.

This rearrangement joins TRBV18 to TRBJ2-7, with 12 bases matching TRBD2. Losses at the gene ends were 2 bases for V and 0 bases for J; bases not matched to a gene: 5. This CDR3 has 17 residues. Germline loops: CDR1 KGHSH, CDR2 LQKENI. The chain's CDR3 is CASSPKLAGGFSYEQYF. The CDR3 DNA reads as TGTGCCAGCTCACCAAAACTAGCGGGAGGCTTCTCCTACGAGCAGTACTTC.

The chain joins TRBV10-1 to TRBJ1-2, with D tentatively TRBD1 (5 bases). The CDR3 loop spans 16 amino acids. Trimming pared 8 bases from V and 4 bases from J, leaving 23 bases between. Germline CDR1 and CDR2: WNHNN and SYGVQD (reference sequence). CDR3 in amino acids: CASGIDGERDPYGYTF. CDR3 bases: TGCGCCAGCGGTATCGACGGGGAAAGGGACCCCTATGGCTACACCTTC.